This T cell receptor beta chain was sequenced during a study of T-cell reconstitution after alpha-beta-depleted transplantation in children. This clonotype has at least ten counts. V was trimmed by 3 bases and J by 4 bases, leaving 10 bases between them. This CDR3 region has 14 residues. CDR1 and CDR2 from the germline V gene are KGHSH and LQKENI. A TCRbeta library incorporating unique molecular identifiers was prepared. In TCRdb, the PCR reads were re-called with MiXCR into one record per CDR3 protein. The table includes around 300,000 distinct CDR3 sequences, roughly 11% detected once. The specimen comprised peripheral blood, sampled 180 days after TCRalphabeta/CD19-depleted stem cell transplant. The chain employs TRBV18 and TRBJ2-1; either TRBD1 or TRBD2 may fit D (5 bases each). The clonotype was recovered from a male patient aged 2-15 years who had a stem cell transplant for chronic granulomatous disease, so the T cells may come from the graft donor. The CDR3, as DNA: TGTGCCAGCTCACCTCGGGACGTATACAATGAGCAGTTCTTC. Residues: CASSPRDVYNEQFF.